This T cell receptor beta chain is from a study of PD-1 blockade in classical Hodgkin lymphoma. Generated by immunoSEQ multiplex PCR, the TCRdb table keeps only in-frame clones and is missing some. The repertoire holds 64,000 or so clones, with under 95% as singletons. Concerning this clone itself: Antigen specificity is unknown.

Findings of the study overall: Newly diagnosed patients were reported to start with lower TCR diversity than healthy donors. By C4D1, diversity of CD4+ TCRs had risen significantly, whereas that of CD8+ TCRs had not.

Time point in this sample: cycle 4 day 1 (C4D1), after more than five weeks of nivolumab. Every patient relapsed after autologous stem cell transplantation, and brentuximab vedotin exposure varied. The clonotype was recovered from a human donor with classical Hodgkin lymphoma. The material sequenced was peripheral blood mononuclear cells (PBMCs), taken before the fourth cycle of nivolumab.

The chain's CDR3 is CASSLFRDKNYNEQFF. CDR3 nucleotides: TGCGCCAGCAGCTTGTTCCGGGACAAAAACTACAATGAGCAGTTCTTC. V and J are TRBV5-1 and TRBJ2-1, with D possibly being TRBD1 (6 bases). Germline CDR1 SGHRS, CDR2 YFSETQ. V was pared by 1 base and J by 3 bases, with 14 bases between. This CDR3 is 16 amino acids long.